This TCR beta chain was retrieved from a study of Ad26.COV2.S vaccination and SARS-CoV-2 variants. The wider study: Ad26.COV2.S given intramuscularly, once or twice 56 days apart.

Concerning this clone itself: Antigen: not known.

The protocol was immunoSEQ multiplex PCR, while the TCRdb copy is restricted to in-frame clones and leaves out a portion. The sample shows more than 400,000 clones, 80% to 95% of them seen only once. This CDR3 is 13 amino acids long. Germline V gene sequence: CDR1 SQVTM, CDR2 ANQGSEA. The treatment is: some 20 received Ad26.COV2.S at low or high dose, single or two shots; five or six received placebo; per-sample allocation not given. Day 63 following the first vaccine or placebo injection was when the samples were taken. General observations from the study: Measurement of non-spike TCR breadth gave similar results in vaccine and placebo recipients. Spike-specific TCR breadth was greater after Ad26.COV2.S than placebo.

The clonotype comes from a person between 18 and 59 years old who received the Ad26.COV2.S COVID-19 vaccine or a placebo. V and J are TRBV29-1 and TRBJ2-7, with 7 positions matching TRBD2. This sample comprised peripheral blood, obtained in a trial of Ad26.COV2.S vaccine versus placebo. The CDR3 nucleotides are TGCACCGTGGGGGACTACCGAATCTACGAGCAGTACTTC. This codes for CTVGDYRIYEQYF.